This section outlines one T cell receptor beta chain sequence together with its context. TCR beta CDR3 regions were amplified from RNA. Using the HTBI primer set, a first-round RT-PCR was run on the TCR CDR3. TCRdb called the multiplex PCR reads again in MiXCR, with one record for every CDR3 protein. This table holds 500,000 to 600,000 distinct CDR3 sequences, less than 20% found once. Germline trimming cut 2 bases from V and 4 bases from J; bases unmatched to any gene: 6. CDR1 is SNHLY, CDR2 FYNNEI, per germline. The CDR3 extends over 15 amino acids. This sample was included in a study of T cells in Graves' hyperthyroidism and ophthalmopathy. Pregnant or lactating patients were excluded, as were those with uncontrolled infection or other autoimmune disease. Diagnosis relied on clinical symptoms, serum thyroxine and TRAb, thyroid ultrasound and orbital computed tomography. Source material for PBMCs was 9 to 10 ml fresh peripheral blood.

The receptor comes from a man in his forties or fifties with Graves' ophthalmopathy. The specimen was blood. V usage is TRBV2 and J usage is TRBJ2-3; 7 bases map to TRBD2. CDR3 protein: CASSEWAGDSDTQYF. DNA of the CDR3: TGTGCCAGCAGTGAATGGGCGGGGGACTCAGATACGCAGTATTTT. The full variable domain, with the rest looked up from reference TRBV2 and TRBJ2-3, is EPEVTQTPSHQVTQMGQEVILRCVPISNHLYFYWYRQILGQKVEFLVSFYNNEISEKSEIFDDQFSVERPDGSNFTLKIRSTKLEDSAMYFCASSEWAGDSDTQYFGPGTRLTVL.